Detailed here is one T cell receptor (beta chain). The data originate from a study of cytomegalovirus exposure and HLA in healthy donors. PCR employed 60 Vbeta and 13 Jbeta primers. Clones were sequenced by immunoSEQ multiplex PCR, and TCRdb holds only the in-frame ones, with some missing. The data hold more than 140,000 clones, with almost 85% observed a single time. The CDR3 length is 14 residues. Trimming cost V 8 bases and J 3 bases, with 14 bases left between them. Germline V gives CDR1 MDHEN, CDR2 SYDVKM. The source material was PBMCs. The TCR was taken from a man under 40 in good health and CMV-seropositive. The chain uses TRBV28 and TRBJ2-1; D possibly corresponds to TRBD1 (6 bases). The DNA for the CDR3 is TGTGCCAGCCAGAACAGGGCCCTCTACAATGAGCAGTTCTTC. Its translation is CASQNRALYNEQFF.